The rows below give T cell receptor beta chains drawn from one sample of a study of cytomegalovirus exposure and HLA in healthy donors. Produced via immunoSEQ multiplex PCR; TCRdb's table is partial and in-frame only. In the table there are approximately 100,000 clones, over 60% of which are singletons. The material sequenced was PBMCs. These receptors were collected from a female donor in good health and CMV-seropositive. The CDR3 runs from the conserved cysteine through the conserved F or W. D genes are given only for firm matches. Clone size is stated in some rows and not others, as once, few, many or a class when expanded.

CDR3 DNA: TGTGCCAGCTCACAACGGTACCAAGAGACCCAGTACTTC
CDR3 protein: CASSQRYQETQYF
D gene: NA
V gene: TRBV18
J gene: TRBJ2-5
clone size: NA

CDR3 DNA: TGCGCCAGCAGCTTGGCCCTCGGAGACGGGAATTCACCCCTCCACTTT
CDR3 protein: CASSLALGDGNSPLHF
D gene: NA
V gene: TRBV5-1
J gene: TRBJ1-6
clone size: NA

CDR3 DNA: TGTGCCAGCAGCGCCGCGGGGGCAACCCCTAACTATGGCTACACCTTC
CDR3 protein: CASSAAGATPNYGYTF
D gene: NA
V gene: TRBV9
J gene: TRBJ1-2
clone size: NA

CDR3 DNA: TGTGCCAGCAGCTCGACAGCTACCGGGGAGCTGTTTTTT
CDR3 protein: CASSSTATGELFF
D gene: NA
V gene: TRBV7-3
J gene: TRBJ2-2
clone size: NA

CDR3 DNA: TGTGCCAGCAGCCCCATCGACATATTTTATGGCTACACCTTC
CDR3 protein: CASSPIDIFYGYTF
D gene: NA
V gene: TRBV7-9
J gene: TRBJ1-2
clone size: NA

CDR3 DNA: TGCAGCGTTCGGGGGACAGGGGGCAGGGGTAATGAAAAACTGTTTTTT
CDR3 protein: CSVRGTGGRGNEKLFF
D gene: TRBD1
V gene: TRBV29-1
J gene: TRBJ1-4
clone size: NA

CDR3 DNA: TGCAGCGTTGAATTAGGACAGGGGTATTCCGGGGAGCTGTTTTTT
CDR3 protein: CSVELGQGYSGELFF
D gene: TRBD1
V gene: TRBV29-1
J gene: TRBJ2-2
clone size: NA

CDR3 DNA: TGTGCCAGCATCTCAATAATCGGGGTTGCTATTAACTATGGCTACACCTTC
CDR3 protein: CASISIIGVAINYGYTF
D gene: NA
V gene: TRBV2
J gene: TRBJ1-2
clone size: NA

CDR3 DNA: TGCAGCGTTGGGACCGGGCGGGCGCAGCCCCAGCATTTT
CDR3 protein: CSVGTGRAQPQHF
D gene: NA
V gene: TRBV29-1
J gene: TRBJ1-5
clone size: NA

CDR3 DNA: TGTGCCAGCAGCGTAGGGAGGGCAGGGCGCGATCAAGAGACCCAGTACTTC
CDR3 protein: CASSVGRAGRDQETQYF
D gene: NA
V gene: TRBV9
J gene: TRBJ2-5
clone size: NA

CDR3 DNA: TGTGCCAGCAGTCCCGCGGGTTTCGTCTCTAATTCACCCCTCCACTTT
CDR3 protein: CASSPAGFVSNSPLHF
D gene: NA
V gene: TRBV13
J gene: TRBJ1-6
clone size: few

CDR3 DNA: TGCGCCAGCAGCTTGGTTAGCGGGAGAGAAGAGCAGTTCTTC
CDR3 protein: CASSLVSGREEQFF
D gene: TRBD2
V gene: TRBV5-1
J gene: TRBJ2-1
clone size: once

CDR3 DNA: TGCGCCAGCAGCCGCGACAGGGGGTGGACTGAAGCTTTCTTT
CDR3 protein: CASSRDRGWTEAFF
D gene: TRBD1
V gene: TRBV10-1
J gene: TRBJ1-1
clone size: NA

CDR3 DNA: TGCGCCAGCAGCTTGGCATCGGGGTTGATGGGCTATGAGCAGTTCTTC
CDR3 protein: CASSLASGLMGYEQFF
D gene: NA
V gene: TRBV5-1
J gene: TRBJ2-1
clone size: NA

CDR3 DNA: TGTGCCAGCAGCTCCGGGGTCGGAACAGGGGTGGAAAAACTGTTTTTT
CDR3 protein: CASSSGVGTGVEKLFF
D gene: TRBD1
V gene: TRBV5-4
J gene: TRBJ1-4
clone size: NA

CDR3 DNA: TGCAGTGCTGGCCGTTCTGAGCAGTTCTTC
CDR3 protein: CSAGRSEQFF
D gene: NA
V gene: TRBV20-1
J gene: TRBJ2-1
clone size: NA

CDR3 DNA: TGTGCCACCCGGAACAGGGTAAGCACAGATACGCAGTATTTT
CDR3 protein: CATRNRVSTDTQYF
D gene: NA
V gene: TRBV28
J gene: TRBJ2-3
clone size: NA

CDR3 DNA: TGCACCAGCAGCCAAGATCCCCCTTACGGGTTGATGAACACTGAAGCTTTCTTT
CDR3 protein: CTSSQDPPYGLMNTEAFF
D gene: NA
V gene: TRBV1
J gene: TRBJ1-1
clone size: few

CDR3 DNA: TGTGCCAGCAGTTCCCCGGGACTAGCGGGAAGGTACGAGCAGTACTTC
CDR3 protein: CASSSPGLAGRYEQYF
D gene: TRBD2
V gene: TRBV6-5
J gene: TRBJ2-7
clone size: NA

CDR3 DNA: TGTGCCAGCTCACCAGACAGGACAACTAATGAAAAACTGTTTTTT
CDR3 protein: CASSPDRTTNEKLFF
D gene: NA
V gene: TRBV18
J gene: TRBJ1-4
clone size: NA

CDR3 DNA: TGTGCCTGGAGTGTCGCAGGGTCCAATCAGCCCCAGCATTTT
CDR3 protein: CAWSVAGSNQPQHF
D gene: NA
V gene: TRBV30
J gene: TRBJ1-5
clone size: NA

CDR3 DNA: TGTGCCAGTAGTATTGACAGGGGTCCAGGAGGCTACACCTTC
CDR3 protein: CASSIDRGPGGYTF
D gene: TRBD1
V gene: TRBV19
J gene: TRBJ1-2
clone size: NA

CDR3 DNA: TGTGCCAGCAGTCTACGATGGTCCACTAATGAAAAACTGTTTTTT
CDR3 protein: CASSLRWSTNEKLFF
D gene: NA
V gene: TRBV27
J gene: TRBJ1-4
clone size: NA

CDR3 DNA: TGTGCCAGCAGTGAAGGTATACCGACAGGGGGTGGCTACACCTTC
CDR3 protein: CASSEGIPTGGGYTF
D gene: TRBD1
V gene: TRBV2
J gene: TRBJ1-2
clone size: NA

CDR3 DNA: TGCGCCAGCAGCTTGGCCCAAGGGGGCAACTATGGCTACACCTTC
CDR3 protein: CASSLAQGGNYGYTF
D gene: TRBD1
V gene: TRBV5-1
J gene: TRBJ1-2
clone size: NA

CDR3 DNA: TGTGCCAGCAGCACGGGAGCGGGGACCACAGATACGCAGTATTTT
CDR3 protein: CASSTGAGTTDTQYF
D gene: TRBD2
V gene: TRBV5-4
J gene: TRBJ2-3
clone size: NA

CDR3 DNA: TGCGCCAGCAGACAGGACAGGGGGGCGTCCTACGAGCAGTACTTC
CDR3 protein: CASRQDRGASYEQYF
D gene: TRBD1
V gene: TRBV10-2
J gene: TRBJ2-7
clone size: NA